The clone carrying this TCR beta chain was found many times. Its antigen is not known. The data belong to a study of CD8 T cells in ankylosing spondylitis. Study-wide results and caveats: CD8+ by phenotype, disease-linked clones were relatively rare in peripheral blood.

With V trimmed by 5 bases and J by 8 bases, 6 bases remained unmatched. This CDR3 has 12 amino acids. The germline V gene encodes CDR1 SGHDT and CDR2 YYEEEE. Each CDR3 protein is one row after TCRdb ran MiXCR on the 5' RACE reads. The top ten clones hold around 15% of a sample with 160,000 or so distinct CDR3 sequences, around 8.9% of them seen once. The receptor comes from a female donor with ankylosing spondylitis or in good health (not recorded which). Sequencing was carried out using blood, either unsorted or a sorted T cell fraction (not recorded which). The chain recombines TRBV5-6 with TRBJ1-1, with 7 bases matching TRBD1. CDR3 protein: CASRTGQAEAFF. The CDR3 DNA is TGTGCCAGCAGGACCGGACAGGCGGAAGCTTTCTTT.